The 14 T cell receptor beta chains presented below share a single source sample, sequenced in a study of T cells in Graves' hyperthyroidism and ophthalmopathy. Amplification of TCR beta CDR3 regions was performed using RNA transcripts as template. HTBI primers drove first-round RT-PCR of the TCR CDR3. TCRdb recomputed calls from the multiplex PCR reads with MiXCR, one row per CDR3 protein. The table includes roughly 570,000 distinct CDR3 sequences, under 60% detected once. Material: peripheral blood or thyroid tissue (not recorded which). These receptors all stem from a woman between 18 and 29 years old with Graves' hyperthyroidism.

Sample share makes this clonotype medium-sized. The gene calls are TRBV2 and TRBJ2-5; D is unresolved. CDR1 is SNHLY, CDR2 FYNNEI, per germline. The length of the CDR3 is 11 residues. Trimming shortened V by 6 bases and J by 4 bases, and 6 bases separated the two germline ends. CDR3 residues: CASSLGETQYF. The CDR3 coding sequence is TGTGCCAGCAGCTTAGGAGAGACCCAGTACTTC.

This sequence joins TRBV4-3 and TRBJ1-6, with no clear D. The CDR3 contains 13 residues. Germline CDR1 reads LGHNA; CDR2 reads YSLEER. V was trimmed by 0 bases and J by 8 bases, leaving 5 bases between them. The CDR3 DNA is TGCGCCAGCAGCCAAGATGGACATTCACCCCTCCACTTT. Residues: CASSQDGHSPLHF.

The genes are TRBV24-1 and TRBJ2-5, with 10 positions matching TRBD2. The CDR3 runs to 16 residues. Germline assignment: CDR1 KGHDR and CDR2 SFDVKD. V was pared by 8 bases and J by 5 bases, with 13 bases of the junction left unmatched. The CDR3 DNA sequence: TGTGCCACCACAAGTGGGGCTAGCGGGAGTCATGAGACCCAGTACTTC. Its translation is CATTSGASGSHETQYF.

This clonotype was seen at least ten times. V is TRBV20-1 and J is TRBJ1-3; D perhaps matches TRBD1 (5 bases). With 3 bases removed from V and 1 base from J, the gap between germline ends came to 13 bases. Germline values: CDR1 DFQATT, CDR2 SNEGSKA (reference sequence). The CDR3 is made up of 15 amino acids. CDR3 DNA sequence: TGCAGTGCTAGCCCTTCAGGGCTATCTGGAAACACCATATATTTT. This codes for CSASPSGLSGNTIYF.

The genes are TRBV20-1 and TRBJ2-7; 10 bases line up with TRBD1. The ends lost 3 bases at V and 7 bases at J; junction bases unmatched: 12. This CDR3 has 15 amino acids. Germline V gene lookup returns CDR1 DFQATT and CDR2 SNEGSKA (reference sequence). CDR3 DNA: TGCAGTGCTAGGGAAACGACAGGGGGCTACAAAGAGCAGTACTTC. Residues: CSARETTGGYKEQYF.

This clonotype was detected a few times. The V call is TRBV7-9, the J call TRBJ1-2, with 9 bases aligning to TRBD1. Germline CDR1 SEHNR, CDR2 FQNEAQ (reference sequence). V was clipped by 6 bases and J by 2 bases; unmatched bases: 10. This CDR3 spans 16 amino acids. The CDR3 bases are TGTGCCAGCAGTCCGTCGGGGACAGGGACCAACTATGGCTACACCTTC. Protein sequence: CASSPSGTGTNYGYTF.

This clonotype has a count of ten or more. This chain uses TRBV12-3 or TRBV12-4 with TRBJ2-7; D may be TRBD2 (5 bases). The germline V and J ends were trimmed by 3 bases and 7 bases, with 10 bases remaining between them. The CDR3 sequence is 12 residues long. The DNA of the CDR3 is TGTGCCAGCAGTTTTTTCGGCGGGGAGCAGTACTTC. It specifies CASSFFGGEQYF.

On this clonotype: Its ends do not fully match the called genes, so a read error is possible. This chain links TRBV9 with TRBJ1-1; D unresolved. The CDR3 is 11 amino acids. Germline lookup yields CDR1 SGDLS and CDR2 YYNGEE. CDR3 sequence reads: CASSQSTEASF. DNA for the CDR3: TGTGCCAGCAGTCAAAGCACTGAAGCTTCCTTT.

The sample holds many counts of this clonotype. The V call is TRBV2, the J call TRBJ1-2; no clear D gene. Germline assignment: CDR1 SNHLY and CDR2 FYNNEI. The CDR3 length is 12 residues. Between the trimmed V and J ends, which lost 7 bases and 8 bases, there was a span of 14 bases. The CDR3 bases are TGTGCCAGCATGTACGGGAGCGGGGGCTACACCTTC. It codes for CASMYGSGGYTF.

As regards this clonotype: The junction and the germline gene differ at one end; a read error may be behind it. The V gene is TRBV29-1, the J gene TRBJ2-7; TRBD2 matches at 7 bases. From germline, CDR1 is SQVTM and CDR2 ANQGSEA. This CDR3 contains 19 residues. For the CDR3, the DNA is TGTGCCAGCAGCTTAGTCGTTTCTGGTCTAGCGGCCATGGAAAACGAGCAGTACTTC. The encoded protein is CASSLVVSGLAAMENEQYF.

This chain uses TRBV10-2 with TRBJ1-2; TRBD1 agrees at 7 bases. J was trimmed by 6 bases and V by 6 bases; bases with no gene match: 7. CDR1 and CDR2 (germline): WSHSY, SAAADI. There are 13 residues in the CDR3. The CDR3 nucleotides are TGCGCCAGCAGGTCGACAGGGATGGATGGCTACACCTTC. Encoded protein: CASRSTGMDGYTF.

The chain carries TRBV20-1 and TRBJ2-3; D gene ambiguous. Trimming pared 3 bases from V and 1 base from J, leaving 11 bases between. CDR1 is DFQATT, CDR2 SNEGSKA, per germline (reference sequence). The CDR3 totals 14 residues. The CDR3 spells CSARTGPGTDTQYF. The CDR3 region has the DNA TGCAGTGCTAGGACGGGCCCTGGCACAGATACGCAGTATTTT.

This clonotype was picked up a small number of times. The chain carries TRBV7-9 and TRBJ2-3, with D perhaps TRBD2 (6 bases). In germline, CDR1 is SEHNR, CDR2 FQNEAQ (reference sequence). The CDR3 contains 14 residues. V was clipped by 3 bases and J by 4 bases, with 11 bases between them. Here the CDR3 DNA reads TGTGCCAGCAGCTTTAGCGGTTCGGCAGATACGCAGTATTTT. Amino acids: CASSFSGSADTQYF.

There are many counts of this clonotype. The chain joins TRBV11-2 to TRBJ1-1; a possible D gene is TRBD1 (6 bases). CDR1 is SGHAT, CDR2 FQNNGV, per germline. The ends were cut back, 5 bases at V and 12 bases at J, with 19 bases in the middle. The CDR3 is 13 amino acids. The CDR3 DNA reads as TGTGCCAGCAGCCTCGCTCCGGGGGCGGGTACTTTCTTT. It specifies CASSLAPGAGTFF.